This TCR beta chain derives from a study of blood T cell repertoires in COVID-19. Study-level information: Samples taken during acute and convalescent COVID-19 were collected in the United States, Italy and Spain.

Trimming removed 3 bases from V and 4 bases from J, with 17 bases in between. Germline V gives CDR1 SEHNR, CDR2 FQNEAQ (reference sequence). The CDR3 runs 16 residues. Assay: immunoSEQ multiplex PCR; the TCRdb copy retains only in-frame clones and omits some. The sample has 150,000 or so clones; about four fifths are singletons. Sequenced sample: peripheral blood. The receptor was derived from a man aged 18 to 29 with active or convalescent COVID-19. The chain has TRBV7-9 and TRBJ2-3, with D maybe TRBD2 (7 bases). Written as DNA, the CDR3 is TGTGCCAGCAGCTTGGGAGGGGGTGATCCAGCAGATACGCAGTATTTT. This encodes CASSLGGGDPADTQYF.